The 27 T cell receptor beta chains below come from one sample, sequenced in a study of CD8 T cells in Susac syndrome. Random hexamers were used to reverse transcribe roughly 0.45 to 1 ug of RNA. Each CDR3 protein gets one entry after TCRdb re-called the immunoSEQ multiplex PCR reads with MiXCR. The data contain 100,000 to 150,000 distinct CDR3 sequences, around 95% of them singletons. The sequencing sample was made of CD4+ T cells from PBMCs. These receptors were collected from a human donor in good health.

This clonotype is a singleton in its sample. The V gene is TRBV20-1, the J gene TRBJ2-2; possibly TRBD2 for D (5 bases). The germline gives CDR1 DFQATT, CDR2 SNEGSKA (reference sequence). Between the trimmed V and J ends, which lost 5 bases and 3 bases, there was a span of 10 bases. This CDR3 has 13 residues. The CDR3 protein is CSAARVDTGELFF. In DNA, the CDR3 is TGCAGTGCTGCGAGGGTGGACACCGGGGAGCTGTTTTTT.

This clonotype turned up a few times. This chain joins TRBV20-1 and TRBJ2-5; 8 positions match TRBD2. Germline lookup yields CDR1 DFQATT and CDR2 SNEGSKA (reference sequence). The V and J ends lost 0 bases and 5 bases, in that order; junction bases with no gene match: 5. This CDR3 has 14 amino acids. The DNA for the CDR3 is TGCAGTGCTAGAGATCGTCGGGGGGGGGAGACCCAGTACTTC. As protein: CSARDRRGGETQYF.

This chain joins TRBV9 and TRBJ2-7; 10 bases agree with TRBD1. CDR1 is SGDLS and CDR2 is YYNGEE in the germline V gene. The ends lost 4 bases at V and 3 bases at J; junction bases unmatched: 7. The CDR3 has 15 amino acids. This CDR3 reads CASSLGTGEIYEQYF. In nucleotides, the CDR3 is TGTGCCAGCAGCCTCGGGACAGGGGAGATCTACGAGCAGTACTTC.

This clonotype occurred once. The chain joins TRBV2 to TRBJ2-4, with D perhaps assigned TRBD1 or TRBD2 (5 bases each). Germline V lookup: CDR1 SNHLY, CDR2 FYNNEI. The CDR3 runs 12 residues. V shed 2 bases and J shed 11 bases, with 10 bases lying between them. The CDR3 reads CASSERGFLQYF. CDR3 coding DNA: TGTGCCAGCAGTGAACGGGGCTTTCTTCAGTACTTC.

This chain uses TRBV19 with TRBJ2-3, with 7 bases that match TRBD2. J was trimmed by 2 bases and V by 4 bases; bases with no gene match: 6. The germline V gene has CDR1 LNHDA and CDR2 SQIVND (reference sequence). The CDR3 length is 15 residues. This chain's CDR3 is CASSTLAGATDTQYF. CDR3 nucleotide sequence: TGTGCCAGTAGTACCCTTGCGGGAGCCACAGATACGCAGTATTTT.

The chain links TRBV29-1 to TRBJ1-3, with TRBD1 matching over 9 bases. This CDR3 contains 13 residues. Per germline, CDR1 SQVTM and CDR2 ANQGSEA. The V gene end was trimmed by 6 bases and the J gene end by 7 bases; junction bases not matched to a gene: 7. The CDR3 loop is CSVWGQGPNTIYF. CDR3 in DNA: TGCAGCGTGTGGGGACAGGGCCCCAACACCATATATTTT.

This clonotype occurred once. This chain connects TRBV18 to TRBJ1-1; 7 nucleotides match TRBD1. Per the germline V gene, CDR1 is KGHSH and CDR2 is LQKENI. V was pared by 3 bases and J by 0 bases, with 4 bases of the junction left unmatched. The CDR3 length is 15 residues. The chain's CDR3 is CASSPGQTLNTEAFF. The CDR3 region has the DNA TGTGCCAGCTCACCGGGACAGACCTTGAACACTGAAGCTTTCTTT.

The gene calls are TRBV7-2 and TRBJ2-5; the D gene could be TRBD1 or TRBD2 (5 bases each). This CDR3 region has 14 residues. Trimming removed 6 bases at V and 3 bases at J, with 14 bases between. In germline, CDR1 is SGHTA, CDR2 FQGNSA. The CDR3 loop is CASSSIEGKETQYF. Here the CDR3 DNA reads TGTGCCAGCAGTTCTATCGAGGGGAAAGAGACCCAGTACTTC.

The chain joins TRBV20-1 to TRBJ1-5; unclear D gene. In germline, CDR1 is DFQATT, CDR2 SNEGSKA (reference sequence). V gave up 0 bases and J gave up 5 bases, with 23 bases separating them. The CDR3 sequence is 18 residues long. CDR3 coding DNA: TGCAGTGCTAGAGATAAGGGATGGAGCCTCCTCCTTGATCAGCCCCAGCATTTT. This codes for CSARDKGWSLLLDQPQHF.

The rearrangement joins TRBV5-4 to TRBJ2-6; TRBD1 might be the D (6 bases). V was trimmed by 4 bases and J by 0 bases, leaving 14 bases between them. The CDR3 extends over 17 amino acids. Per germline, CDR1 SGHNT and CDR2 YYREEE (reference sequence). CDR3 residues: CASSRGGRSSGANVLTF. CDR3 nucleotides: TGTGCCAGCAGCCGAGGGGGACGGAGCTCTGGGGCCAACGTCCTGACTTTC.

V gene TRBV7-2 combines with J gene TRBJ1-5, with no clear D. The V end lost 1 base, the J end lost 0 bases, and 7 bases lay between the germline ends. Germline loops: CDR1 SGHTA, CDR2 FQGNSA. This CDR3 spans 15 amino acids. CDR3: CASSLGLVSNQPQHF. The DNA of the CDR3 is TGTGCCAGCAGCTTAGGGTTGGTTAGCAATCAGCCCCAGCATTTT. Combining the CDR3 with reference TRBV7-2 and TRBJ1-5 gives the whole variable domain GAGVSQSPSNKVTEKGKDVELRCDPISGHTALYWYRQSLGQGLEFLIYFQGNSAPDKSGLPSDRFSAERTGGSVSTLTIQRTQQEDSAVYLCASSLGLVSNQPQHFGDGTRLSIL.

The chain is built from TRBV3-1 and TRBJ1-5, with D possibly being TRBD1 (5 bases). Germline V CDR1 and CDR2: LGHDT, YNNKEL (reference sequence). The CDR3 sequence is 14 residues long. The V end lost 3 bases, the J end lost 6 bases, and 12 bases lay between the germline ends. The CDR3 DNA is TGTGCCAGCAGCCAGGGGCCGGATGGTCAGCCCCAGCATTTT. This encodes CASSQGPDGQPQHF.

The rearrangement uses TRBV19 and TRBJ2-7; 7 bases map to TRBD1. Germline-derived CDR1 and CDR2 are LNHDA and SQIVND (reference sequence). CDR3 size: 14 residues. V trimming: 5 bases; J trimming: 1 base; junction bases outside the gene matches: 5. The CDR3 protein is CASSDRADSYEQYF. In nucleotides, the CDR3 is TGTGCCAGTAGTGACAGGGCCGATTCCTACGAGCAGTACTTC.

The chain employs TRBV7-2 and TRBJ1-5; D gene ambiguous. The CDR3 consists of 15 residues. Trimming took 4 bases from V and 1 from J, leaving 11 bases between them. The germline gives CDR1 SGHTA, CDR2 FQGNSA. CDR3 sequence reads: CASSYHYRSNQPQHF. CDR3 coding DNA: TGTGCCAGCAGCTACCATTACCGGAGCAATCAGCCCCAGCATTTT.

The chain has TRBV20-1 and TRBJ1-1; 7 nucleotides line up with TRBD1. This CDR3 is 13 amino acids long. J lost 2 bases, V lost 7 bases, and 7 bases had no gene match. In germline, CDR1 is DFQATT, CDR2 SNEGSKA (reference sequence). The CDR3 coding sequence is TGCAGTGAACAGGGGCTGGGAAACACTGAAGCTTTCTTT. It encodes CSEQGLGNTEAFF.

J is TRBJ2-2 and V is TRBV18, with 9 bases lining up with TRBD2. The CDR3 covers 16 residues. With 0 bases clipped from V and 6 bases from J, the junction kept 5 bases outside the gene matches. The germline gives CDR1 KGHSH, CDR2 LQKENI. The CDR3 reads CASSPPLAGVAGELFF. In DNA, the CDR3 is TGTGCCAGCTCACCACCGTTAGCGGGAGTCGCCGGGGAGCTGTTTTTT.

The chain has TRBV6-5 and TRBJ2-7; TRBD2 agrees at 7 bases. CDR1 and CDR2 from the germline V gene are MNHEY and SVGAGI. CDR3 length: 18 amino acids. After removal of 4 bases from V and 0 bases from J, the junction contained 15 bases not matched to a gene. CDR3 bases: TGTGCCAGCAGTTCGGGTCTCGCGGCTAGCGGATTCTCCTACGAGCAGTACTTC. Translation gives CASSSGLAASGFSYEQYF.

In its sample, this clonotype was seen a few times. J is TRBJ1-5 and V is TRBV4-1; a possible D gene is TRBD1 (6 bases). V was pared by 3 bases and J by 15 bases, with 15 bases between. The germline V gene encodes CDR1 MGHRA and CDR2 YSYEKL. CDR3 length equals 12 residues. The CDR3: CASSHEVGQLHF. In DNA, the CDR3 is TGCGCCAGCAGCCACGAGGTAGGACAGCTGCATTTT.

This rearrangement joins TRBV29-1 to TRBJ1-1; D perhaps matches TRBD1 (5 bases). CDR1 is SQVTM, CDR2 ANQGSEA, per germline. CDR3 length: 13 amino acids. The V end lost 7 bases, the J end lost 1 base, and 13 bases lay between the germline ends. The CDR3 protein is CSELGPSNTEAFF. The CDR3 DNA sequence: TGCAGCGAGCTGGGACCTTCGAACACTGAAGCTTTCTTT.

CDR3 sequence: CSARVSGEPYNEQFF. CDR3 coding DNA: TGCAGTGCTAGAGTTAGCGGGGAACCCTACAATGAGCAGTTCTTC. J is TRBJ2-1 and V is TRBV20-1, with 8 bases fitting TRBD2. The J segment lost 2 bases and the V segment lost 1 base, leaving 4 bases of the junction unmatched. This CDR3 contains 15 residues. Germline CDR1 DFQATT, CDR2 SNEGSKA (reference sequence).

The genes are TRBV2 and TRBJ1-5; D perhaps matches TRBD1 (6 bases). V was trimmed by 7 bases and J by 1 base, leaving 11 bases between them. Germline V CDR1 and CDR2: SNHLY, FYNNEI. CDR3 length: 14 residues. The CDR3 DNA follows: TGTGCCAGCATCTTCGACAGGAGCAATCAGCCCCAGCATTTT. It specifies CASIFDRSNQPQHF.

The rearrangement joins TRBV29-1 to TRBJ2-7, with 8 bases identical to TRBD1. Losses at the gene ends were 1 base for V and 5 bases for J; bases not matched to a gene: 7. The length of the CDR3 is 14 residues. Germline lookup yields CDR1 SQVTM and CDR2 ANQGSEA. The CDR3 protein is CSVEGARGHNEQYF. In nucleotides, the CDR3 is TGCAGCGTTGAAGGCGCCAGGGGGCACAACGAGCAGTACTTC.

V is TRBV18 and J is TRBJ2-7; perhaps D is TRBD1 or TRBD2 (6 bases each). CDR1 is KGHSH, CDR2 LQKENI, per germline. The CDR3 contains 13 residues. The ends were cut back, 2 bases at V and 5 bases at J, with 10 bases in the middle. CDR3 protein: CASSPGGPNEQYF. In DNA form, the CDR3 reads TGTGCCAGCTCACCAGGGGGGCCCAACGAGCAGTACTTC.

This clonotype was seen more than once but under ten times. The chain recombines TRBV2 with TRBJ2-7; TRBD2 matches at 8 bases. CDR1 is SNHLY, CDR2 FYNNEI, per germline. The CDR3 covers 11 residues. J gave up 4 bases and V 8 bases, and 1 base lay outside the gene matches. The CDR3 DNA reads TGTGCCAGCGGACTAGCTTACGAGCAGTACTTC. Amino acid sequence: CASGLAYEQYF.

This clonotype has a single count. The CDR3 DNA reads as TGCAGTGGGGCTTCTGGGGCCAACGTCCTGACTTTC. Amino acid sequence: CSGASGANVLTF. This rearrangement joins TRBV20-1 to TRBJ2-6; unclear D gene. With 7 bases removed from V and 1 base from J, the gap between germline ends came to 5 bases. From germline, CDR1 is DFQATT and CDR2 SNEGSKA (reference sequence). The CDR3 is 12 amino acids.

V and J are TRBV7-2 and TRBJ2-5; perhaps TRBD1 as D (5 bases). The CDR3 consists of 13 residues. Trimming cost V 1 base and J 3 bases, with 6 bases left between them. Germline assignment: CDR1 SGHTA and CDR2 FQGNSA. CDR3: CASSLETEETQYF. The DNA for the CDR3 is TGTGCCAGCAGCTTAGAGACAGAAGAGACCCAGTACTTC.

This chain connects TRBV5-1 to TRBJ1-2, with TRBD1 identical over 8 bases. The CDR3 sequence is 16 residues long. Germline loops: CDR1 SGHRS, CDR2 YFSETQ. V shed 0 bases, J shed 6 bases, and the junction held 10 bases outside the gene matches. In DNA, the CDR3 is TGCGCCAGCAGCTTGGAAGGTCTCCAGGGGGCTGATGGCTACACCTTC. Translated, it gives CASSLEGLQGADGYTF.